This TCR beta chain comes out of a study of control samples from healthy donors and cancer patients. The germline V gene encodes CDR1 MNHEY and CDR2 SMNVEV (reference sequence). Trimming removed 4 bases from V and 3 bases from J, with 16 bases in between. The CDR3 is 15 residues long. Sequenced by immunoSEQ multiplex PCR; TCRdb stores in-frame clones only, minus some. The data contain under 300,000 clones, around 80% of them singletons. The rearrangement links TRBV27 to TRBJ2-7; D might be TRBD1 or TRBD2, each matching 5 bases. The clonotype comes from a woman aged 60-75 years with lung cancer. The material sequenced was PBMCs. CDR3 nucleotide sequence: TGTGCCAGCAGTTCCGCCGGGACCGCTTACTACGAGCAGTACTTC. Translating it yields CASSSAGTAYYEQYF.